This T cell receptor beta chain comes out of a study of cytomegalovirus exposure and HLA in healthy donors (dated by TCRdb to 2017 to 2019). For the wider study: According to an earlier analysis of around 600 of the donors, 150 million to 200 million T cells yielded 95 million to 140 million unique TCR beta sequences and about 300 Gb of sequence data. Roughly 300 gigabases of sequencing data and tens of millions of unique TCR sequences made up an early release that covered several hundred HLA-typed donors. Of the roughly 400 genotyped donors, around 81% fell in the genetic ancestry cluster associated with self-reported Caucasian donors. The aim of the study was to test whether cataloging public T cell receptors could identify signatures of past pathogen exposure. The study used immunosequencing to profile the T cell repertoires of 670 or so subjects and linked those repertoires to cytomegalovirus serostatus. Besides the first cohort of roughly 700 subjects, a separate validation cohort made up of 120 different subjects was used. High-throughput TCR immunosequencing, statistical association of individual TCRs with disease status, and machine learning were combined to predict cytomegalovirus infection status. To study patterns of TCR occurrence, a later analysis re-analyzed previously published TCR beta repertoires from 666 donors and added high-resolution HLA genotyping. The later analysis used no new phenotypic data to find candidate immune exposures, relying instead on TCR beta sequences and their occurrence across donors. To decide whether each TCR beta V gene segment behaved as functional or pseudogenic, an earlier analysis of fewer than 750 of the donors relied on high-throughput TCR beta sequencing. Donor age, sex, ethnicity and CMV serostatus were compiled together with the repertoire data. In a later genetic analysis, genome-wide SNP genotypes for about three fifths of the roughly 670 donors were used, and that subset was treated as a discovery cohort. Every repertoire in the discovery cohort had been generated on one and the same sequencing platform. Class I and class II HLA loci were covered by the typing at four-digit resolution. The number of donors typed differed by locus, with 629-630 for A, B, C, DRB1 and DQB1, around 560 for DQA1, 600 to 610 for DPA1, and around 450 for DPB1. Four to six DR-DQ haplotypes were handled as single units for association and clustering, since linkage in the cohort was strong. Among 350 to 400 genotyped donors of the cohort, an average of approximately 230,000 unique TCR beta nucleotide sequences were sequenced per donor, around 18% of them non-productive. What the work shows at the level of the full study, not this receptor alone: The sequencing pipeline was judged likely to have produced a cluster of highly shared sequence variants as a technical artifact. This cohort had only TCR beta chains sequenced, and the lack of alpha or paired-chain data limited which features could be detected. Specific HLA alleles were associated with about 17,000 TCR beta sequences at a false discovery rate of 0.05 in a later analysis. Across donors, most TCR sequences were observed very rarely, whereas some public TCRs were present in many individuals. Linkage disequilibrium might explain the correlated functional status among segregating V segments, but an unknown experimental factor could not be ruled out. A later analysis found that most CMV-associated TCR beta chains appeared HLA-restricted, with HLA associations seemingly driven largely by CMV exposure. Immune exposure information for the cohort was limited to CMV serostatus. Because the 87-base-pair reads could not distinguish some IMGT-functional V segments, including TRBV6-2 and TRBV6-3, those segments were excluded. Broadly in line with IMGT annotations, most TCR beta V segments showed up in productive rearrangements about 90% or about 30% of the time in an earlier analysis of about 500 of the donors. In a later analysis, TCR association rates were found to vary across HLA loci, with the most associated TCRs seen for DRB1 alleles and the fewest for HLA-C alleles. Strong co-occurrence of HLA alleles, especially DR and DQ, made assigning TCR associations to individual alleles difficult. Presence/absence analyses assumed roughly uniform sequencing depth across donors, an assumption that may not hold. Because counts were too low, roughly 16 rarely observed V segments, including chromosome 9 orphons, were excluded from the earlier analysis of 587 of the donors. A later genetic analysis associated a missense DCLRE1C variant with V-gene and J-gene trimming of TCR beta chains, and an independent cohort replicated the association. The classifier was reported to diagnose cytomegalovirus status with high specificity and sensitivity in both the original and validation cohorts. Because HLA typing was unavailable for some donors at each locus, only the typed subset was used in association tests. In a later genetic analysis, fewer N-insertions in productive TCRs were reported among donors in an Asian-associated ancestry cluster than the roughly 640-donor mean. In vitro tests confirmed that a few of the cytomegalovirus-associated TCR beta chains recognize cytomegalovirus antigens. The study gave a list of 150 to 200 TCR beta chains associated with cytomegalovirus. According to a later analysis, parvovirus B19, influenza, CMV and Epstein-Barr virus appeared linked to several top co-occurrence clusters. A later analysis found that HLA-associated TCR beta chains were more clonally expanded and had lower generation probabilities than equally common non-associated chains. According to the authors, the approach could potentially be generalized to other disease states and immunological phenotypes. A further reported finding was that TCR beta sequences accurately predicted the HLA-A and HLA-B alleles for most subjects in the first cohort.

In total, roughly 710 healthy bone marrow donors made up the cohort. All cohort members were sampled while nominally healthy, although unrecorded immune exposures were likely present. The donor tested CMV seropositive and was one of the 289 seropositive cohort members. Every donor gave a peripheral blood sample, and the peripheral blood mononuclear cells from that sample were used for TCR beta sequencing. Genomic DNA was extracted from the blood cell samples with the Qiagen DNeasy Blood Extraction Kit. Worth noting for this clone: No antigen is known for it. Base qualities were left out, and no much larger clone turns up one base away.

The library was made by the immunoSEQ multiplex PCR assay. For the multiplex PCR, a mixture combining 60 forward primers for TCR Vbeta segments and 13 reverse primers for TCR Jbeta segments was used. Amplification of the CDR3 region of rearranged TCR beta genes was performed with a multiplex PCR assay on genomic DNA. The amplified TCR beta libraries were sequenced on the Illumina HiSeq System as 87-base-pair reads. The original pipeline was this. In a later analysis, tens of millions of unique TCR beta chains were counted across the 690 or so repertoires, and approximately 11 million of these chains were shared by at least two donors. A nearest-neighbor algorithm error-corrected the raw reads and collapsed the reads into unique sequences, merging closely related sequences to remove PCR and sequencing errors. Alignment of CDR3 sequences to IMGT reference sequences was used to assign V, D and J gene segments. For a sequence to be retained, a match of at least six nucleotides to both a V gene segment and a J gene segment was required. Rearrangements were called productive when the CDR3 lacked stop codons and stayed in frame with V and J; all others were non-productive. CDR3 was defined by IMGT convention, running from the second conserved V-encoded cysteine to the conserved J-encoded phenylalanine. The earlier analysis of a few hundred of the donors excluded sequences that lacked an unambiguous match to a single V gene segment. In an earlier analysis of approximately 500 of the donors, a V segment was called functional when productive rearrangements were above 56.7%, and segregating when the standard deviation between donors exceeded 5%. To diagnose cytomegalovirus status from the catalog of TCR beta chain sequences, a statistical classification framework was built. A later analysis assigned V and J genes by comparing TCR nucleotide sequences with IMGT/GENE-DB human TR gene sequences. In a later analysis, CDR3 sequences and most-parsimonious VDJ recombination scenarios were assigned using the TCRdist pipeline. In a later analysis, every TCR beta chain was defined by the combination of its CDR3 amino acid sequence and its V-gene family, and reads without a unique V-gene family were dropped. As a way to deal with suspected cross-contamination and a sequencing artifact, a later analysis dropped 592 nucleotide sequences that were highly shared and had low generation probability. A later analysis calculated a clonal expansion index for each public chain from normalized within-repertoire ranks of inferred template counts. In a later analysis, generation probabilities were computed with a VDJ recombination model fitted to out-of-frame rearrangements, and the resulting probabilities were checked against IGoR. Hypergeometric tests were used in a later analysis to score TCR-TCR, TCR-HLA and TCR-CMV co-occurrence, with a repertoire-size bias correction applied to the TCR pairs. A later analysis estimated false discovery rates by permuting HLA or CMV assignments 20 times. In a later analysis, co-occurring TCRs were grouped using DBSCAN, with TCRdist sequence similarity added in when clustering inside HLA-allele-positive subsets. For co-occurrence clustering, repertoires with fewer than 30,000 or more than 120,000 public chains were excluded, along with 4 to 6 repertoires with anomalous nucleotide sharing. TCRdb stores this immuneACCESS table with in-frame sequences only. Part of the clones is absent; in the studies checked, under half of the shortfall reflects unresolved V genes, and no reason is known for the rest. V and J calls and clone size are copied from that table; D and trimming were computed from the DNA. The sample contains some 96,000 clones, around four fifths of them found a single time. The ten largest clones add up to roughly 7.7% of the sample.

The cysteine opens and the phenylalanine closes a CDR3 of 15 amino acids. Only the CDR3 DNA stays, 45 bases, in frame from base 1. Trimmed from V: 3 bases; trimmed from J: 7 bases; junction bases lacking a gene match: 11. Per the germline V gene, ENHRY is the CDR1 and SYGVKD is the CDR2. The chain couples TRBV10-3 to TRBJ1-1; TRBD1 matches 7 bases in the middle. The sequence derives from a man aged 35 to 55 in good health and CMV-seropositive. The specimen sequenced was PBMCs. The base sequence is TGTGCCATCAGTGACCGTGACAGGGAGGTAGGTGAAGCTTTCTTT. It codes for CAISDRDREVGEAFF.